This TCR beta chain was recorded in a study of CD8 T cells in ankylosing spondylitis. TCRdb independently ran MiXCR on the 5' RACE reads; one entry per CDR3 protein. Of 120,000 to 150,000 distinct CDR3 sequences in the sample, 8% to 9% were seen once. This clonotype was seen only a few times. The TCR was taken from a male donor with ankylosing spondylitis. Sequencing was performed on synovial fluid, either unsorted or a sorted T cell fraction (not recorded which).

CDR3 in DNA: TGCAGTCCGTCACTAGCGGGGAACTACAATGAGCAGTTCTTC. This translates into CSPSLAGNYNEQFF. V is TRBV20-1 and J is TRBJ2-1; 10 bases match TRBD2. Germline assignment: CDR1 DFQATT and CDR2 SNEGSKA (reference sequence). The CDR3 is 14 amino acids. V shed 8 bases, J shed 3 bases, and the junction held 7 bases outside the gene matches.